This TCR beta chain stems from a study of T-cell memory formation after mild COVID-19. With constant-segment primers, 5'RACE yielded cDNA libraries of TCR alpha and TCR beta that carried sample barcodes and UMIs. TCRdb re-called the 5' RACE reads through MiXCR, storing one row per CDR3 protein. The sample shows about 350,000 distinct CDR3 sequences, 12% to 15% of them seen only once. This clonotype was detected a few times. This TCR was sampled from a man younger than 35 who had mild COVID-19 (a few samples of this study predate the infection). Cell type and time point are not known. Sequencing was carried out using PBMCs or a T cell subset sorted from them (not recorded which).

The CDR3 region is CSVARGRDRDYEQYF. CDR3 nucleotide sequence: TGCAGCGTAGCCAGGGGAAGGGACAGGGACTACGAGCAGTACTTC. The chain combines TRBV29-1 with TRBJ2-7, with 9 positions matching TRBD1. CDR1 and CDR2 from the germline V gene are SQVTM and ANQGSEA. The length of the CDR3 is 15 residues. V lost 6 bases and J lost 3; bases outside the gene matches: 12.